The rows below give T cell receptor beta chains drawn from one sample of a study of human T cells and chemical hapten exposure. In TCRdb, the RACE reads were re-called with MiXCR into one record per CDR3 protein. The sample lists tens of thousands of distinct CDR3 sequences; under 12% were seen once. Sequenced here: whole blood, sampled in connection with sensitization to the hapten diphenylcyclopropenone (DPC). Source of these receptors: a man aged 40-50 years with alopecia areata. Some clones in this sample may be carry-over from other donors' samples. The CDR3 runs from the conserved cysteine through the conserved F or W. The D gene is left open where the match is weak. The listing skips clone size in some rows; elsewhere it reads once, few, many or a size class.

d_call	v_call	clone_size	j_call	cdr3_aa	cdr3_nt
.	TRBV20-1	.	TRBJ1-3	CSARGKSSSGNTIYF	TGCAGTGCTAGAGGGAAGTCAAGCTCTGGAAACACCATATATTTT
.	TRBV25-1	few	TRBJ2-5	CASSEYGSLSVTQYF	TGTGCCAGCAGTGAATACGGGTCGTTAAGTGTGACCCAGTACTTC
.	TRBV5-4	few	TRBJ1-2	CASSLIGQRLYGYTF	TGTGCCAGCAGCTTGATAGGACAGCGTCTCTATGGCTACACCTTC
.	TRBV6-2/TRBV6-3	.	TRBJ2-7	CASSYVEAYEQYF	TGTGCCAGCAGTTACGTCGAAGCCTACGAGCAGTACTTC
.	TRBV28	few	TRBJ1-1	CASRDIGEAFF	TGTGCCAGCAGGGACATTGGAGAAGCTTTCTTT
TRBD1	TRBV6-2/TRBV6-3	many	TRBJ1-1	CASRYDGTEEAFF	TGTGCCAGCAGATATGACGGGACAGAAGAAGCTTTCTTT
TRBD1	TRBV19	many	TRBJ1-5	CASSIEGGANQPQHF	TGTGCCAGTAGTATAGAAGGGGGCGCCAATCAGCCCCAGCATTTT
.	TRBV19	few	TRBJ2-7	CASSPSENSYEQYF	TGTGCCAGTAGTCCCTCAGAGAACTCCTACGAGCAGTACTTC
TRBD1	TRBV5-6	.	TRBJ2-3	CASRGTGEFRNTQYF	TGTGCCAGCAGGGGGACAGGGGAATTTAGAAATACGCAGTATTTT
.	TRBV10-3	few	TRBJ1-2	CAIMNGGANYGYTF	TGTGCCATCATGAACGGGGGAGCTAACTATGGCTACACCTTC
TRBD2	TRBV9	few	TRBJ2-1	CASSVGSGSNEQFF	TGTGCCAGCAGCGTAGGTAGCGGGAGTAATGAGCAGTTCTTC
.	TRBV2	many	TRBJ1-5	CASSEDPGPSNQPQHF	TGTGCCAGCAGTGAAGATCCGGGACCAAGCAATCAGCCCCAGCATTTT
TRBD1	TRBV28	.	TRBJ1-2	CASSSHGTDANYGYTF	TGTGCCAGCAGTTCTCACGGGACAGATGCTAACTATGGCTACACCTTC
.	TRBV6-5	few	TRBJ1-1	CASIPLSSTEAFF	TGTGCCAGCATCCCTTTAAGCAGCACTGAAGCTTTCTTT
TRBD2	TRBV29-1	.	TRBJ2-3	CSVARASGGTDTQYF	TGCAGCGTTGCGCGGGCTAGCGGGGGCACAGATACGCAGTATTTT
TRBD1	TRBV9	.	TRBJ1-1	CASSVAWTGSTEAFF	TGTGCCAGCAGCGTAGCTTGGACAGGCTCCACTGAAGCTTTCTTT
.	TRBV25-1	many	TRBJ2-1	CASSEYRGSSYNEQFF	TGTGCCAGCAGTGAATACCGGGGGAGCTCCTACAATGAGCAGTTCTTC
.	TRBV20-1	few	TRBJ2-2	CSALPLRWGTGELFF	TGCAGTGCCCTGCCACTAAGGTGGGGCACCGGGGAGCTGTTTTTT
.	TRBV11-2	.	TRBJ2-2	CASSLAIALNTGELFF	TGTGCCAGCAGCTTAGCGATAGCGCTGAACACCGGGGAGCTGTTTTTT
TRBD2	TRBV20-1	.	TRBJ2-1	CSARVGSGRARFYNEQFF	TGCAGTGCTAGAGTTGGTAGCGGGAGGGCCAGATTCTACAATGAGCAGTTCTTC
TRBD2	TRBV6-5	.	TRBJ2-5	CASSYSSGPNLQETQYF	TGTGCCAGCAGTTACTCTAGCGGGCCCAACCTACAAGAGACCCAGTACTTC
.	TRBV30	.	TRBJ2-6	CAWSTDFAHALTF	TGTGCCTGGAGTACTGACTTCGCCCACGCCCTGACTTTC
.	TRBV28	.	TRBJ2-7	CASKTYSYEQYF	TGTGCCAGCAAGACGTATTCCTACGAGCAGTACTTC
TRBD1	TRBV5-1	.	TRBJ2-5	CASSLAGTGETQYF	TGCGCCAGCAGCTTGGCCGGGACAGGAGAGACCCAGTACTTC
.	TRBV10-2	few	TRBJ1-5	CASPGYLGNQPQHF	TGCGCCAGCCCGGGTTATCTAGGCAATCAGCCCCAGCATTTT
.	TRBV5-1	few	TRBJ2-2	CASSLAAKGTGELFF	TGCGCCAGCAGCTTGGCCGCAAAAGGGACCGGGGAGCTGTTTTTT
TRBD2	TRBV18	few	TRBJ2-7	CASSPRGSSGRDTSYEQYF	TGTGCCAGCTCACCCCGCGGATCTAGCGGGAGGGACACTTCCTACGAGCAGTACTTC
.	TRBV3-1	many	TRBJ2-7	CASSPSGYEQYF	TGTGCCAGCAGCCCGTCGGGGTACGAGCAGTACTTC
.	TRBV6-6	.	TRBJ1-2	CASSYDGYTF	TGTGCCAGCAGTTACGATGGCTACACCTTC
TRBD2	TRBV18	many	TRBJ2-7	CASSPPGLAGDEQYF	TGTGCCAGCTCACCTCCGGGACTAGCGGGGGACGAGCAGTACTTC
.	TRBV18	.	TRBJ2-1	CASLPDLNEQFF	TGTGCCAGCCTCCCCGATTTGAATGAGCAGTTCTTC
TRBD2	TRBV20-1	few	TRBJ2-1	CSARDGGRATGEQFF	TGCAGTGCTAGAGATGGCGGGAGGGCCACCGGTGAGCAGTTCTTC
.	TRBV19	few	TRBJ2-6	CASSTRILGANVLTF	TGTGCCAGTAGTACACGGATTTTGGGGGCCAACGTCCTGACTTTC
.	TRBV2	few	TRBJ1-5	CASQPTGVGQPQHF	TGTGCCAGCCAGCCTACAGGTGTAGGCCAGCCCCAGCATTTT
TRBD1	TRBV28	few	TRBJ1-1	CASSQGGPEAFF	TGTGCCAGCAGTCAGGGGGGGCCTGAAGCTTTCTTT
.	TRBV2	many	TRBJ2-1	CASSGQDNSYNEQFF	TGTGCCAGCAGTGGCCAGGACAACTCCTACAATGAGCAGTTCTTC
TRBD2	TRBV10-3	many	TRBJ2-7	CAIRDLAASSYEQYF	TGTGCCATCAGGGACCTAGCGGCAAGCTCCTACGAGCAGTACTTC
TRBD1	TRBV19	.	TRBJ1-1	CATGTGRGLGPEAFF	TGTGCCACCGGGACAGGGAGAGGTCTAGGGCCTGAAGCTTTCTTT
.	TRBV4-3	.	TRBJ2-3	CASSQDLFLAGSSSTDTQYF	TGCGCCAGCAGCCAAGATCTTTTTCTCGCGGGCTCAAGTAGCACAGATACGCAGTATTTT
.	TRBV7-9	many	TRBJ2-3	CASSSRAVASTDTQYF	TGTGCCAGCAGCTCACGGGCCGTGGCTAGCACAGATACGCAGTATTTT
.	TRBV18	.	TRBJ1-1	CASSPPAGVVTEAFF	TGTGCCAGCTCACCACCCGCCGGGGTAGTCACTGAAGCTTTCTTT
.	TRBV4-3	few	TRBJ2-3	CASSQEGSTDTQYF	TGCGCCAGCAGCCAAGAGGGGTCCACAGATACGCAGTATTTT
TRBD2	TRBV11-3	few	TRBJ2-1	CASSQRLAGEGEQFF	TGTGCCAGCAGCCAAAGACTAGCGGGAGAGGGCGAGCAGTTCTTC
TRBD2	TRBV27	.	TRBJ2-3	CASSSLTSGSTDTQYF	TGTGCCAGCAGTTCCTTGACTAGCGGGAGCACAGATACGCAGTATTTT
TRBD1	TRBV3-1	many	TRBJ1-4	CASSPWTGGHEKLFF	TGTGCCAGCAGCCCCTGGACAGGGGGCCATGAAAAACTGTTTTTT
.	TRBV7-2	few	TRBJ2-5	CASSLFGGEETQYF	TGTGCCAGCAGCTTATTCGGGGGAGAAGAGACCCAGTACTTC